The rows below give T cell receptor beta chains drawn from one sample of a study of blood T cell repertoires in COVID-19. Method: immunoSEQ multiplex PCR; TCRdb's copy keeps in-frame clones and lacks some. The data contain over 150,000 clones, around 74% of them singletons. Sequencing used peripheral blood. Receptor source: an elderly woman with acute or convalescent COVID-19. Each CDR3 is given with its conserved first and last residue. A D gene is named only where the DNA matches it firmly. Clone size, where shown, is once, few, many, or a class for clones that have expanded.

V	D	size	J	DNA	CDR3
TRBV27	TRBD2	once	TRBJ2-1	TGTGCCAGCAGTTTACTGGGGGGGATACCCAATGAGCAGTTCTTC	CASSLLGGIPNEQFF
TRBV9	TRBD1	.	TRBJ1-2	TGTGCCAGCAGCGCTCCTGGGGGACAGGAACTCTATTATGGCTACACCTTC	CASSAPGGQELYYGYTF
TRBV5-1	.	.	TRBJ2-7	TGCGCCAGCAGCCAGGAAGTACGCTACGAGCAGTACTTC	CASSQEVRYEQYF
TRBV18	.	.	TRBJ2-7	TGTGCCAGCTCACCACCGTCCACGAGCTCCTACGAGCAGTACTTC	CASSPPSTSSYEQYF
TRBV19	TRBD1	.	TRBJ2-1	TGTGCCAGTAGTATGTGGGACAGTCAGACGAATGAGCAGTTCTTC	CASSMWDSQTNEQFF
TRBV29-1	.	.	TRBJ1-1	TGCAGCGTTGGACCCCAGACAGGATTGAACACTGAAGCTTTCTTT	CSVGPQTGLNTEAFF
TRBV6-5	.	.	TRBJ2-7	TGTGCCAGCAGTTCCCCCCGACAGGTAGGCGAGCAGTACTTC	CASSSPRQVGEQYF
TRBV6-2/TRBV6-3	TRBD2	.	TRBJ2-7	TGTGCCAGCAGTTACGGGGCGGGAGACTACGAGCAGTACTTC	CASSYGAGDYEQYF
TRBV6-6	.	.	TRBJ1-4	TGTGCCAGCAGACCCCCAGCAGCGATCGGTGAAAAACTGTTTTTT	CASRPPAAIGEKLFF
TRBV19	.	.	TRBJ2-1	TGTGCCAGTAGTAAAACACCGGGAACGACAAATGAGCAGTTCTTC	CASSKTPGTTNEQFF
TRBV28	TRBD1	.	TRBJ1-2	TGTGCCAGCGGGGGGACAGCGAACTATGGCTACACCTTC	CASGGTANYGYTF
TRBV15	.	.	TRBJ2-1	TGTGCCACCAGCAGAGTGCCGGGTGGGTACAATGAGCAGTTCTTC	CATSRVPGGYNEQFF
TRBV29-1	TRBD1	.	TRBJ1-2	TGCAGCGTCGCTCGGGACAGCTATGGCTACACCTTC	CSVARDSYGYTF
TRBV5-1	TRBD2	.	TRBJ2-7	TGCGCCAGCAGCCCCCTGGGCGGGAGTTCCTACGAGCAGTACTTC	CASSPLGGSSYEQYF
TRBV7-6	.	few	TRBJ2-1	TGTGCCAGCAGCTTAGGGAGAGTCCCGGGTGAGCAGTTCTTC	CASSLGRVPGEQFF
TRBV5-1	.	.	TRBJ2-2	TGCGCCAGCAGCCCGGAGCGGGCCCCGGTGACCGGGGAGCTGTTTTTT	CASSPERAPVTGELFF
TRBV7-8	.	once	TRBJ2-1	TGTGCCAGCAGCCTGGAATCCGCTCTGGGCGGGTACAATGAGCAGTTCTTC	CASSLESALGGYNEQFF
TRBV5-1	TRBD1	once	TRBJ2-7	TGCGCCAGCAGCTTACAGGGGGCGGGCTACGAGCAGTACTTC	CASSLQGAGYEQYF
TRBV7-8	.	.	TRBJ2-5	TGTGCCAGCAGCTTAGAGCGTCCGGGGACCCAGTACTTC	CASSLERPGTQYF
TRBV2	.	.	TRBJ1-3	TGTGCCAGCAGCGCACAGACAGCATCTGGAAACACCATATATTTT	CASSAQTASGNTIYF
TRBV3-1/TRBV3-2	TRBD1	.	TRBJ1-2	TGTGCCAGCAGCCACCGACAGGGTCTGGGTGGCTACACCTTC	CASSHRQGLGGYTF
TRBV5-8	.	.	TRBJ1-5	TGTGCCAGCAGCTTGGCTGCGGGCAACGGCAATCAGCCCCAGCATTTT	CASSLAAGNGNQPQHF
TRBV19	TRBD1	.	TRBJ1-1	TGTGCCAGTAGTACTCTCCTAAGGGGGCACACTGAAGCTTTCTTT	CASSTLLRGHTEAFF
TRBV7-2	.	few	TRBJ1-1	TGTGCCAGCAGCTTAGAAGAGGGAGTCACTGAAGCTTTCTTT	CASSLEEGVTEAFF
TRBV24-1	TRBD1	.	TRBJ2-3	TGTGCCACCAGTCCCCGGGACAGGGGATTGGCACAAGATACGCAGTATTTT	CATSPRDRGLAQDTQYF
TRBV11-2	.	.	TRBJ1-6	TGTGCCAGCAGCTCTAGTGGGACATCGGGTTCACCCCTCCACTTT	CASSSSGTSGSPLHF
TRBV2	.	.	TRBJ1-1	TGTGCCAGCAGAGCAGGGGAATATTTTACTGAAGCTTTCTTT	CASRAGEYFTEAFF
TRBV18	TRBD1	.	TRBJ1-2	TGTGCCAGCTCACGCTCGACAGGGTTTGGTAACTATGGCTACACCTTC	CASSRSTGFGNYGYTF
TRBV6-5	TRBD1	.	TRBJ1-2	TGTGCCAGCAGCGGGTGGGAGACAGGGGTTGGCTACACCTTC	CASSGWETGVGYTF
TRBV6-1	.	.	TRBJ1-4	TGTGCCAGCATCCTAAACCAGGGGCGGCGGGAAAAACTGTTTTTT	CASILNQGRREKLFF
TRBV3-1/TRBV3-2	.	.	TRBJ2-1	TGTGCCAGCAGCCACGGACTGGAGGCATACAATGAGCAGTTCTTC	CASSHGLEAYNEQFF
TRBV29-1	TRBD1	.	TRBJ1-2	TGCAGCGTTGCTATATCACTCGGACAGGGCCCGTCGGGTGGCTACACCTTC	CSVAISLGQGPSGGYTF
TRBV20-1	.	.	TRBJ2-7	TGCAGTGCTAGTCGAAGAGGCGAGCAGTACTTC	CSASRRGEQYF
TRBV2	TRBD2	.	TRBJ2-1	TGTGCCAGCAGTGAGTCGCTAGCGGGATGGAGGTTCTTC	CASSESLAGWRFF
TRBV4-2	.	.	TRBJ1-1	TGTGCCAGCAGCCCAGGACAATTATTCGGTGAAGCTTTCTTT	CASSPGQLFGEAFF
TRBV10-3	TRBD1	.	TRBJ2-7	TGTGCCATCAGTGACGAGACAGGGGTCCAAGGGGAGCAGTACTTC	CAISDETGVQGEQYF
TRBV6-2/TRBV6-3	TRBD1	.	TRBJ1-2	TGTGCCAGCAGCCCCAGGGACAGGGGATCGTATGGCTACACCTTC	CASSPRDRGSYGYTF
TRBV7-9	.	.	TRBJ1-2	TGTGCCAGCACCAAATCCAGCAGGGATGGCTACACCTTC	CASTKSSRDGYTF
TRBV30	TRBD1	.	TRBJ1-1	TGTGCCTGGGGACAGGGCAACATGAACACTGAAGCTTTCTTT	CAWGQGNMNTEAFF
TRBV30	TRBD1	.	TRBJ2-7	TGTGCCTGGACAGGGGGCTACGAGCAGTACTTC	CAWTGGYEQYF
TRBV7-2	.	.	TRBJ1-2	TGTGCCAGCAGCCCTGTCTCTGACTATGGCTACACCTTC	CASSPVSDYGYTF
TRBV5-1	.	.	TRBJ1-6	TGCGCCAGCAGCTTGGAGATCGGGGGTTCCTATAATTCACCCCTCCACTTT	CASSLEIGGSYNSPLHF
TRBV2	TRBD2	.	TRBJ2-3	TGTGCCAGCAGTGAAAGGGCGGGGGGGCCTGCAGATACGCAGTATTTT	CASSERAGGPADTQYF
TRBV5-1	TRBD2	.	TRBJ2-3	TGCGCCAGCAGCTTGTCGGGAGGGTCAAATACGCAGTATTTT	CASSLSGGSNTQYF
TRBV5-6	TRBD1	.	TRBJ1-1	TGTGCCAGCAGCATGACAGGGAGAGCTTTCTTT	CASSMTGRAFF
TRBV18	TRBD1	.	TRBJ2-7	TGTGCCAGCTCACCAGCCTACACAGGGGCCTACGAGCAGTACTTC	CASSPAYTGAYEQYF
TRBV29-1	.	.	TRBJ1-1	TGCAGCGTTGAAGATCCTAGGAGGGGCATGAACACTGAAGCTTTCTTT	CSVEDPRRGMNTEAFF
TRBV4-2	.	.	TRBJ2-6	TGTGCCAGCAGCCAATGGGGGGGCTCAGGGCGCATCTCTGGGGCCAACGTCCTGACTTTC	CASSQWGGSGRISGANVLTF
TRBV29-1	TRBD2	.	TRBJ2-1	TGCAGCGCCGGGACTAGCCCCTACAATGAGCAGTTCTTC	CSAGTSPYNEQFF
TRBV6-5	TRBD1	.	TRBJ1-1	TGTGCCAGCAGTACCCAGACAGGGACGACTGAAGCTTTCTTT	CASSTQTGTTEAFF
TRBV27	TRBD1	.	TRBJ1-1	TGTGCCAGCAGAGCACAGGGGGCGGGCACTGAAGCTTTCTTT	CASRAQGAGTEAFF
TRBV6-5	.	.	TRBJ1-2	TGTGCCAGCAGCCCGACAGGCGACTATGGCTACACCTTC	CASSPTGDYGYTF
TRBV7-8	.	.	TRBJ1-6	TGTGCCAGCAGCCGAGGGACTTTAAGAACCTATAATTCACCCCTCCACTTT	CASSRGTLRTYNSPLHF
TRBV30	.	few	TRBJ2-2	TGTGCCTGGAGTGTGGAGGTAAACACCGGGGAGCTGTTTTTT	CAWSVEVNTGELFF
TRBV5-4	.	.	TRBJ2-1	TGTGCCAGCAGCTTGGGCGCGCGTAAGAGCTCCTACAATGAGCAGTTCTTC	CASSLGARKSSYNEQFF
TRBV27	.	.	TRBJ1-1	TGTGCCAGCAGTTTTGGGGGGAGAACTGAAGCTTTCTTT	CASSFGGRTEAFF
TRBV25-1	.	.	TRBJ1-5	TGTGCCAGCAGTTCGGGGAGGACGGAAAATCAGCCCCAGCATTTT	CASSSGRTENQPQHF